Below, 9 T cell receptor beta chains from the same sample are listed, as sequenced in a study of T cells in Graves' hyperthyroidism and ophthalmopathy. The source material, RNA transcripts, was used to amplify TCR beta CDR3 regions. In the first-round RT-PCR of the TCR CDR3, the HTBI primer set was used. A single record per CDR3 protein comes from TCRdb applying MiXCR to the multiplex PCR reads. The data hold about 480,000 distinct CDR3 sequences, with about 24% observed a single time. Sequenced sample: blood. All receptors derive from a woman aged 25 to 39 with Graves' ophthalmopathy.

This clonotype appeared many times. The chain links TRBV7-2 to TRBJ1-5; 7 bases align to TRBD1. Per germline, CDR1 SGHTA and CDR2 FQGNSA. J lost 4 bases, V lost 4 bases, and 7 bases had no gene match. CDR3 length equals 15 residues. The CDR3 protein is CASSYRTGVNQPQHF. Here the CDR3 DNA reads TGTGCCAGCAGCTACCGTACAGGGGTGAATCAGCCCCAGCATTTT.

This clonotype appeared many times. The V gene is TRBV28, the J gene TRBJ1-2; D uncertain. This CDR3 contains 12 residues. CDR1 is MDHEN and CDR2 is SYDVKM in the germline V gene. V lost 6 bases and J lost 8, with 13 bases in between. In DNA form, the CDR3 reads TGTGCCAGCAGCCTACCGCCTTCGGGCTACACCTTC. It yields the protein CASSLPPSGYTF.

The chain couples TRBV6-2 or TRBV6-3 to TRBJ2-7; D is undetermined. From germline, CDR1 is MNHEY and CDR2 SVGEGT. V lost 4 bases, J lost 5 bases, and 6 bases lay in between. The CDR3 runs to 11 residues. CDR3 sequence: CASSFQNEQYF. The CDR3 DNA reads as TGTGCCAGCAGTTTCCAGAACGAGCAGTACTTC.

This clonotype has more than one count but fewer than ten. This sequence joins TRBV19 and TRBJ1-2, with D unresolved. Trimming stripped 6 bases from V and 8 bases from J, with 19 bases between. Germline CDR1 and CDR2: LNHDA and SQIVND (reference sequence). The CDR3 has 14 amino acids. The CDR3 loop reads CASSQMQKIGGYTF. CDR3 DNA sequence: TGTGCCAGTAGCCAGATGCAGAAGATCGGGGGCTACACCTTC.

This clonotype was seen a handful of times. V and J are TRBV4-3 and TRBJ1-1; D gene ambiguous. Germline V gene sequence: CDR1 LGHNA, CDR2 YSLEER. V was pared by 1 base and J by 0 bases, with 9 bases between. The CDR3 loop spans 15 amino acids. CDR3 in DNA: TGCGCCAGCAGCCAAGTCCCGAAGTTGAACACTGAAGCTTTCTTT. Its protein product is CASSQVPKLNTEAFF.

Ten or more counts support this clonotype. This chain connects TRBV9 to TRBJ2-5, with TRBD2 identical over 10 bases. Germline CDR1 and CDR2: SGDLS and YYNGEE. The CDR3 loop spans 17 amino acids. Trimming cost V 0 bases and J 2 bases; bases outside gene matches: 7. The CDR3 bases are TGTGCCAGCAGCGTAGGAAGAACTAGCGGGGTTCAAGAGACCCAGTACTTC. Its translation: CASSVGRTSGVQETQYF.

The chain recombines TRBV10-3 with TRBJ2-7, with D perhaps matching TRBD2 (5 bases). The CDR3 totals 15 residues. Per the germline V gene, CDR1 is ENHRY and CDR2 is SYGVKD. Between the trimmed V and J ends, which lost 2 bases and 0 bases, there was a span of 11 bases. The CDR3 is CAISEGLRSSYEQYF. CDR3 bases: TGTGCCATCAGTGAGGGACTCCGGAGCTCCTACGAGCAGTACTTC.

This clonotype was seen many times. The J gene is TRBJ2-7, the V gene TRBV20-1; perhaps D is TRBD1 or TRBD2 (6 bases each). This CDR3 has 14 amino acids. The germline V gene has CDR1 DFQATT and CDR2 SNEGSKA (reference sequence). V was shortened by 6 bases and J by 3 bases, with 18 bases between the two germline ends. The CDR3 protein is CSATNTGGDYEQYF. The CDR3 DNA sequence: TGCAGTGCAACGAATACCGGGGGCGACTACGAGCAGTACTTC.

This sequence joins TRBV30 and TRBJ2-7, with 8 bases fitting TRBD1. This CDR3 contains 11 residues. J lost 6 bases, V lost 8 bases, and 6 bases had no gene match. Germline V lookup: CDR1 GTSNPN, CDR2 SVGIG (reference sequence). As DNA, the CDR3 is TGTGCCGGGCAGGGGGCGGTCGAGCAGTACTTC. The encoded protein is CAGQGAVEQYF.